This T cell receptor beta chain was captured in a study of shared clonotypes between healthy human individuals. Overall study results and limits: A handful of donors showed sharing of around 5% of naive CD4 clonotypes. Relative to memory subsets, naive subsets generally showed larger estimated richness.

Authors' methods: Without quality scores, immunoSEQ junctional reads could not be filtered like full-length reads. Assay: immunoSEQ multiplex PCR; the TCRdb copy retains only in-frame clones and omits some. D and trimming come from the DNA, and the V and J calls and clone size come from that table. Here the sample spans 1.5 million to 2.5 million clones, approximately 94% being singletons. As for this clone: Its antigen is unidentified.

V gave up 1 base and J gave up 4 bases, with 19 bases separating them. This CDR3 comprises 18 residues. Germline loops: CDR1 SGHNT, CDR2 YENEEA. Naivety among CD8 cells was defined by CD45RO negativity and positive CCR7 selection, thereby excluding terminally differentiated effector memory CD45RA+ cells. Caucasian adults living in Nashville, Tennessee, provided all samples. Sequenced: naive CD8+ T cells sorted from blood. The chain combines TRBV11-3 with TRBJ2-2, with D tentatively TRBD1 or TRBD2 (5 bases each). This sequence was found in a man aged 18 to 30 in good health. CDR3: CASSLARFDPGPTGELFF. CDR3 sequence (DNA): TGTGCCAGCAGCTTAGCCCGGTTTGATCCGGGGCCCACCGGGGAGCTGTTTTTT.